The rows below give T cell receptor beta chains drawn from one sample of a study of cytomegalovirus exposure and HLA in healthy donors. Sequenced by immunoSEQ multiplex PCR; TCRdb stores in-frame clones only, minus some. Of under 200,000 clones listed, over 60% are singletons. The sample consisted of PBMCs. The receptors stem from a woman between 40 and 50 years old in good health and CMV-seronegative. CDR3s include the opening cysteine and the closing phenylalanine or tryptophan. The order of the fields is CDR3 DNA, CDR3 protein, clone size, J gene, D gene, V gene. D genes are given only for firm matches. Some rows mark clone size as missing; the rest say once, few, many or name a class of expanded clone.

CDR3nt: TGTGCCAGCAGCAAAATGTTTGGCAATCAGCCCCAGCATTTT; CDR3aa: CASSKMFGNQPQHF; abundance: once; j_gene: TRBJ1-5; d_gene: -; v_gene: TRBV6-5
CDR3nt: TGCAGCGTTGATAGGCAGGGCACTGAAGCTTTCTTT; CDR3aa: CSVDRQGTEAFF; abundance: few; j_gene: TRBJ1-1; d_gene: -; v_gene: TRBV29-1
CDR3nt: TGTGCCAGCAGTGACATAACAGGGCCCACTGAAGCTTTCTTT; CDR3aa: CASSDITGPTEAFF; abundance: -; j_gene: TRBJ1-1; d_gene: -; v_gene: TRBV6-1
CDR3nt: TGTGCCACCAGCAGAGAGAACAGGGAGCAAGAGACCCAGTACTTC; CDR3aa: CATSRENREQETQYF; abundance: -; j_gene: TRBJ2-5; d_gene: -; v_gene: TRBV15
CDR3nt: TGCGCCAGCAGCGGGGACGCGGGGGGGAACTACGAGCAGTACTTC; CDR3aa: CASSGDAGGNYEQYF; abundance: -; j_gene: TRBJ2-7; d_gene: TRBD2; v_gene: TRBV5-1
CDR3nt: TGTGCCAGCGCCGACAGGGTGAACACTGAAGCTTTCTTT; CDR3aa: CASADRVNTEAFF; abundance: -; j_gene: TRBJ1-1; d_gene: TRBD1; v_gene: TRBV19
CDR3nt: TGTGCCAGCAACATCAGGGCTTCTGATCAGCCCCAGCATTTT; CDR3aa: CASNIRASDQPQHF; abundance: -; j_gene: TRBJ1-5; d_gene: -; v_gene: TRBV6-4
CDR3nt: TGTGCCAGCAAAGGACTAGCGGGTGTCGTTGAGCAGTTCTTC; CDR3aa: CASKGLAGVVEQFF; abundance: few; j_gene: TRBJ2-1; d_gene: TRBD2; v_gene: TRBV6-1
CDR3nt: TGTGCCAGCTCTGGGGACACCCTGCCCACCGGGGAGCTGTTTTTT; CDR3aa: CASSGDTLPTGELFF; abundance: -; j_gene: TRBJ2-2; d_gene: -; v_gene: TRBV18
CDR3nt: TGTGCCAGCAGCTTAGTCGCCGGGGACTCAGGGGGCTACACCTTC; CDR3aa: CASSLVAGDSGGYTF; abundance: -; j_gene: TRBJ1-2; d_gene: -; v_gene: TRBV7-2
CDR3nt: TGCGCCAGCAGCAGACAGGGTGAGGGCGAGACCCAGTACTTC; CDR3aa: CASSRQGEGETQYF; abundance: -; j_gene: TRBJ2-5; d_gene: TRBD1; v_gene: TRBV5-1
CDR3nt: TGTGCCAGCAGCCCAGGGTCGAATCTCTATGGCTACACCTTC; CDR3aa: CASSPGSNLYGYTF; abundance: -; j_gene: TRBJ1-2; d_gene: -; v_gene: TRBV4-2
CDR3nt: TGTGCCAGCAGCGTCAGGGAAAGTAAGGAAGAGACCCAGTACTTC; CDR3aa: CASSVRESKEETQYF; abundance: -; j_gene: TRBJ2-5; d_gene: -; v_gene: TRBV9
CDR3nt: TGTGCCAGCAACGAGGACAGGACTGGGGGGAACACTGAAGCTTTCTTT; CDR3aa: CASNEDRTGGNTEAFF; abundance: -; j_gene: TRBJ1-1; d_gene: TRBD1; v_gene: TRBV2
CDR3nt: TGCGCCAGCAGCCCCTCAAGCGGCCCTTCCGACTATGGCTACACCTTC; CDR3aa: CASSPSSGPSDYGYTF; abundance: -; j_gene: TRBJ1-2; d_gene: -; v_gene: TRBV5-1
CDR3nt: TGTGCCAGCAGCTTGGAAGTTTGGGACCCCAGGGGGGGCTACACCTTC; CDR3aa: CASSLEVWDPRGGYTF; abundance: -; j_gene: TRBJ1-2; d_gene: TRBD1; v_gene: TRBV5-4
CDR3nt: TGTGCCAGCAGCTTAGAAGGCAGGTGGAAGACCCAGTACTTC; CDR3aa: CASSLEGRWKTQYF; abundance: few; j_gene: TRBJ2-5; d_gene: -; v_gene: TRBV7-2
CDR3nt: TGTGCCAGCAGCTCGCTCGGAGCGGGCCAAGAGACCCAGTACTTC; CDR3aa: CASSSLGAGQETQYF; abundance: -; j_gene: TRBJ2-5; d_gene: -; v_gene: TRBV5-4